These 30 T cell receptor beta chains share one sample of origin, sequenced in a study of identical twins listed by TCRdb under 2016. Libraries were made using 5' RACE. Sequenced on an Illumina HiSeq 2000. Clones were called with MiXCR by TCRdb after fastp trimmed the public reads at Q25, and only in-frame beta chains were retained. CDR3 protein duplicates are merged, each entry listing the most common genes and DNA. The table for this sample lists around 250,000 distinct CDR3 sequences; roughly 13% of them were counted only once. The ten largest clonotypes hold under 4.5% of the sample. These same records also appear under a second study, on yellow fever vaccine responses in identical twins.

The specimen was memory (CD45RO+) T cells sorted from blood. The sample's cell subset or site label, in plain terms: CD45RO+ enriched T cells. These receptors all come from a woman aged 18-29 years in good health.

The chain couples TRBV18 to TRBJ1-1; D unclear. Germline CDR1 is KGHSH and CDR2 is LQKENI. The CDR3 consists of 13 residues. V dropped 6 bases and J dropped 1 base, with 9 bases sitting between them. The CDR3 is CASSDSGNTEAFF. The CDR3 nucleotides read TGTGCCAGCTCCGACTCGGGGAACACTGAAGCTTTCTTT.

This clonotype has more than one count but fewer than ten. The chain recombines TRBV4-3 with TRBJ1-2; 7 bases are a match to TRBD1. V shed 4 bases, J shed 6 bases, and the junction held 11 bases outside the gene matches. The V gene's germline CDR1 is LGHNA and CDR2 YSLEER. There are 15 residues in the CDR3. The CDR3 reads CASSLYRGNSDGYTF. CDR3 DNA: TGCGCCAGCAGCCTTTACAGGGGAAATTCCGATGGCTACACCTTC.

The rearrangement links TRBV19 to TRBJ2-5; D may be TRBD2 (6 bases). The CDR3 loop spans 14 amino acids. Germline loops: CDR1 LNHDA, CDR2 SQIVND (reference sequence). Trimming took 8 bases from V and 2 from J, leaving 15 bases between them. The CDR3 here is CASSGGAGQETQYF. The DNA for the CDR3 is TGTGCCAGTTCCGGCGGGGCAGGTCAAGAGACCCAGTACTTC.

The gene calls are TRBV25-1 and TRBJ2-7; 7 bases fit TRBD2. The V segment lost 3 bases and the J segment 7 bases; nucleotides outside the gene matches: 6. The CDR3 loop spans 13 amino acids. Germline V gene lookup returns CDR1 MGHDK and CDR2 SYGVNS. As DNA, the CDR3 is TGTGCCAGCAGTGATGGCAGGCGGGGGGAGCAGTACTTC. It yields the protein CASSDGRRGEQYF.

The rearrangement joins TRBV28 to TRBJ1-2, with TRBD1 matching over 12 bases. J gave up 8 bases and V 6 bases, and 7 bases lay outside the gene matches. The CDR3 has 14 amino acids. Germline V lookup: CDR1 MDHEN, CDR2 SYDVKM. The CDR3 DNA is TGTGCCAGCAGAACGGGACAGGGGGCTGGGGGCTACACCTTC. It is translated as CASRTGQGAGGYTF.

This clonotype was observed a few times. This chain connects TRBV30 to TRBJ2-3; no clear D. Germline V gives CDR1 GTSNPN, CDR2 SVGIG (reference sequence). Trimming cost V 2 bases and J 6 bases, with 9 bases left between them. The CDR3 contains 12 residues. CDR3 coding DNA: TGTGCCTGGAGTTTTAAGTCCGATACGCAGTATTTT. As protein: CAWSFKSDTQYF.

The chain recombines TRBV7-2 with TRBJ2-1, with D perhaps matching TRBD1 or TRBD2 (5 bases each). The CDR3 sequence is 15 residues long. Trimming pared 2 bases from V and 3 bases from J, leaving 11 bases between. Germline V CDR1 and CDR2: SGHTA, FQGNSA. CDR3 residues: CASSLQSGLYNEQFF. The DNA of the CDR3 is TGTGCCAGCAGCTTACAATCGGGGCTCTACAATGAGCAGTTCTTC.

This clonotype was observed a few times. The V call is TRBV2, the J call TRBJ2-5; D unresolved. V lost 7 bases, J lost 0 bases, and 6 bases lay in between. This CDR3 region has 12 residues. Germline lookup yields CDR1 SNHLY and CDR2 FYNNEI. The CDR3 loop reads CASTEYQETQYF. As DNA, the CDR3 is TGTGCCAGCACGGAGTACCAAGAGACCCAGTACTTC. Full variable domain (outside the CDR3, taken from reference TRBV2 and TRBJ2-5): EPEVTQTPSHQVTQMGQEVILRCVPISNHLYFYWYRQILGQKVEFLVSFYNNEISEKSEIFDDQFSVERPDGSNFTLKIRSTKLEDSAMYFCASTEYQETQYFGPGTRLLVL.

The CDR3 DNA sequence: TGTGCCATAACAGGGACTCTAGGGGAGACCCAGTACTTC. Residues: CAITGTLGETQYF. The chain employs TRBV10-3 and TRBJ2-5; TRBD1 or TRBD2 may be the D gene (6 bases each). CDR1 and CDR2 (germline): ENHRY, SYGVKD. The V gene lost 9 bases and the J gene lost 5 bases, with 16 bases spanning the gap. This CDR3 is built from 13 residues.

This clonotype was detected only a few times. V gene TRBV11-3 combines with J gene TRBJ2-7, with TRBD1 as a possible D gene (6 bases). This CDR3 has 14 amino acids. The V end was cut by 9 bases, the J end by 2 bases, with 17 bases between. Germline-derived CDR1 and CDR2 are SGHNT and YENEEA. The CDR3 DNA follows: TGTGCCAGTGGGAAACAGGGATTGCCCTACGAGCAGTACTTC. Protein sequence: CASGKQGLPYEQYF.

DNA of the CDR3: TGTGCCAGCAGCTTAGTAGGTCAGGGGGCCACTGAAGCTTTCTTT. It encodes CASSLVGQGATEAFF. The chain has TRBV7-2 and TRBJ1-1, with 8 nucleotides matching TRBD1. Germline V gene lookup returns CDR1 SGHTA and CDR2 FQGNSA. V lost 1 base and J lost 4; bases outside the gene matches: 5. The CDR3 sequence is 15 residues long.

The CDR3 reads CASSYGTRTYTGELFF. The CDR3 DNA reads as TGTGCCAGCAGTTACGGGACTAGGACCTACACCGGGGAGCTGTTTTTT. V is TRBV6-2 or TRBV6-3 and J is TRBJ2-2; 8 positions match TRBD2. CDR1 is MNHEY, CDR2 SVGEGT, per germline. V dropped 2 bases and J dropped 3; count of bases not matched to a gene: 5. The CDR3 is 16 amino acids.

This clonotype was detected a few times. The chain has TRBV5-1 and TRBJ2-1; TRBD2 matches 13 bases. V trimming: 1 base; J trimming: 5 bases; junction bases outside the gene matches: 3. The CDR3 runs 16 residues. The germline V gene encodes CDR1 SGHRS and CDR2 YFSETQ. CDR3 protein: CASSLTGTSGNNEQFF. In nucleotides, the CDR3 is TGCGCCAGCAGCTTGACCGGGACTAGCGGGAACAATGAGCAGTTCTTC.

The chain recombines TRBV28 with TRBJ1-1; no reliable D call. V was pared by 4 bases and J by 4 bases, with 13 bases between. This CDR3 spans 14 amino acids. CDR1 is MDHEN, CDR2 SYDVKM, per germline. This CDR3 is CASSYPGALTEAFF. The CDR3 DNA reads as TGTGCCAGCAGTTATCCGGGAGCTCTCACTGAAGCTTTCTTT.

V is TRBV7-9 and J is TRBJ2-3; the match to TRBD1 covers 7 bases. This CDR3 comprises 14 residues. V shed 6 bases, J shed 1 base, and the junction held 4 bases outside the gene matches. Germline CDR1 is SEHNR and CDR2 is FQNEAQ (reference sequence). CDR3 nucleotide sequence: TGTGCCAGCAGTCCAGACAGGGGCACAGATACGCAGTATTTT. Its protein product is CASSPDRGTDTQYF.

Ten or more counts support this clonotype. The chain has TRBV20-1 and TRBJ2-7, with D hard to call. Trimming removed 1 base from V and 5 bases from J, with 12 bases in between. The CDR3 runs 13 residues. Germline loops: CDR1 DFQATT, CDR2 SNEGSKA (reference sequence). The CDR3 nucleotides read TGCAGTGCTAGAGGCTCGCTAGACCACGAGCAGTACTTC. Translation gives CSARGSLDHEQYF.

This clonotype was picked up a small number of times. The chain recombines TRBV20-1 with TRBJ2-7; 11 positions agree with TRBD2. V lost 0 bases, J lost 4 bases, and 5 bases stayed unmatched. CDR1 and CDR2 from the germline V gene are DFQATT and SNEGSKA (reference sequence). This CDR3 is 15 amino acids long. CDR3 in DNA: TGCAGTGCTAGAGATTTGTCTAGCGGGAGGTACGAGCAGTACTTC. Protein: CSARDLSSGRYEQYF.

The rearrangement joins TRBV4-3 to TRBJ2-1; D is perhaps TRBD2 (5 bases). The V gene lost 3 bases and the J gene lost 0 bases, with 9 bases spanning the gap. Per germline, CDR1 LGHNA and CDR2 YSLEER. The length of the CDR3 is 15 residues. CDR3 in DNA: TGCGCCAGCAGCCAGCAAACTAGCTCCTACAATGAGCAGTTCTTC. The encoded protein is CASSQQTSSYNEQFF.

This chain uses TRBV6-1 with TRBJ1-5; maybe TRBD1 (5 bases). Per the germline V gene, CDR1 is MNHNS and CDR2 is SASEGT. The CDR3 length is 13 residues. The V end was cut by 5 bases, the J end by 7 bases, with 12 bases between. DNA of the CDR3: TGTGCCAGCAGTCTCGGGACCGAACAGCCCCAGCATTTT. As protein: CASSLGTEQPQHF.

The chain recombines TRBV5-1 with TRBJ1-2; D ambiguous. The CDR3 runs to 13 residues. The V end lost 0 bases, the J end lost 5 bases, and 8 bases lay between the germline ends. Germline V gene lookup returns CDR1 SGHRS and CDR2 YFSETQ. DNA for the CDR3: TGCGCCAGCAGCTTGGCTGGAACTTATGGCTACACCTTC. This codes for CASSLAGTYGYTF. Full variable domain (remainder filled in from reference TRBV5-1 and TRBJ1-2): KAGVTQTPRYLIKTRGQQVTLSCSPISGHRSVSWYQQTPGQGLQFLFEYFSETQRNKGNFPGRFSGRQFSNSRSEMNVSTLELGDSALYLCASSLAGTYGYTFGSGTRLTVV.

The chain employs TRBV3-1 and TRBJ2-5, with TRBD2 matching 13 bases. Germline values: CDR1 LGHDT, CDR2 YNNKEL (reference sequence). The CDR3 sequence is 14 residues long. V dropped 8 bases and J dropped 2; count of bases not matched to a gene: 2. Here the CDR3 reads CASGGLAGQETQYF. The CDR3 DNA reads TGTGCCAGCGGGGGACTAGCGGGACAAGAGACCCAGTACTTC.

The rearrangement uses TRBV5-1 and TRBJ2-7, with D possibly being TRBD2 (6 bases). Germline V gene sequence: CDR1 SGHRS, CDR2 YFSETQ. The CDR3 consists of 16 residues. The V and J ends lost 1 base and 0 bases respectively, with 14 bases between them. The CDR3 loop reads CASSLLGGYSSYEQYF. In DNA, the CDR3 is TGCGCCAGCAGCTTGTTAGGAGGGTATAGCTCCTACGAGCAGTACTTC.

The J gene is TRBJ2-2, the V gene TRBV30, with TRBD2 matching over 9 bases. Germline V CDR1 and CDR2: GTSNPN, SVGIG (reference sequence). CDR3 length: 14 amino acids. V shed 3 bases, J shed 7 bases, and the junction held 6 bases outside the gene matches. CDR3 sequence (DNA): TGTGCCTGGAGCGCGGGGGGGCTCAGCGGGGAGCTGTTTTTT. This sequence encodes CAWSAGGLSGELFF.

Here the CDR3 reads CASSIQATSRNNEQFF. The CDR3 region has the DNA TGTGCCAGTAGTATTCAGGCGACTAGCCGTAACAATGAGCAGTTCTTC. The chain employs TRBV19 and TRBJ2-1; 7 bases map to TRBD2. Trimming removed 3 bases from V and 5 bases from J; junction bases left unmatched: 10. This CDR3 has 16 amino acids. From germline, CDR1 is LNHDA and CDR2 SQIVND (reference sequence).

The chain joins TRBV5-6 to TRBJ2-7; TRBD1 matches at 10 bases. Germline V gene lookup returns CDR1 SGHDT and CDR2 YYEEEE. After removal of 10 bases from V and 1 base from J, the junction contained 14 bases not matched to a gene. The CDR3 has 16 residues. In DNA form, the CDR3 reads TGTGCCGGCGTTCGGGGGGGGACAGGGGAATCCTACGAGCAGTACTTC. As protein: CAGVRGGTGESYEQYF.

The V call is TRBV14, the J call TRBJ2-2, with a tentative D call TRBD2 (5 bases). Trimming removed 4 bases from V and 5 bases from J, with 17 bases in between. The CDR3 contains 16 residues. The germline V gene encodes CDR1 SGHDN and CDR2 FVKESK. The CDR3 loop is CASSPEVGMKTGELFF. Written as DNA, the CDR3 is TGTGCCAGCAGCCCTGAGGTCGGGATGAAGACCGGGGAGCTGTTTTTT. Full variable domain (outside the CDR3, taken from reference TRBV14 and TRBJ2-2): EAGVTQFPSHSVIEKGQTVTLRCDPISGHDNLYWYRRVMGKEIKFLLHFVKESKQDESGMPNNRFLAERTGGTYSTLKVQPAELEDSGVYFCASSPEVGMKTGELFFGEGSRLTVL.

The CDR3, as DNA: TGCGCCAGCAGTGAGCCTAGCTCAGATACGCAGTATTTT. Encoded protein: CASSEPSSDTQYF. This chain links TRBV10-1 with TRBJ2-3, with D maybe TRBD2 (5 bases). The CDR3 spans 13 residues. The V and J ends lost 2 bases and 4 bases respectively, with 7 bases between them. Germline lookup yields CDR1 WNHNN and CDR2 SYGVQD (reference sequence).

The V call is TRBV3-1, the J call TRBJ2-1; 9 nucleotides align to TRBD2. The CDR3 contains 14 residues. The V and J ends lost 5 bases and 7 bases, in that order; junction bases with no gene match: 6. Germline V gives CDR1 LGHDT, CDR2 YNNKEL (reference sequence). The DNA for the CDR3 is TGTGCCAGCAGCGTTACTAGCGGGCGGAATGAGCAGTTCTTC. Residues: CASSVTSGRNEQFF.

The DNA for the CDR3 is TGTGCCAGCAGTCCCGGAACTACAGGGGGGAGCAATCAGCCCCAGCATTTT. It translates to CASSPGTTGGSNQPQHF. This sequence joins TRBV12-3 or TRBV12-4 and TRBJ1-5, with TRBD1 matching 8 bases. The CDR3 has 17 amino acids. V trimming: 5 bases; J trimming: 1 base; junction bases outside the gene matches: 10.

This clonotype appeared a few times. The V and J genes are TRBV6-5 and TRBJ2-3; the match to TRBD1 covers 7 bases. The ends lost 0 bases at V and 2 bases at J; junction bases unmatched: 8. This CDR3 is 17 amino acids long. Per the germline V gene, CDR1 is MNHEY and CDR2 is SVGAGI. In nucleotides, the CDR3 is TGTGCCAGCAGTTACTCTACAGGGGCGATCTTCACAGATACGCAGTATTTT. Encoded protein: CASSYSTGAIFTDTQYF.